The 24 T cell receptor beta chains given below trace back to one sample, sequenced in a study of blood T cell repertoires in COVID-19. Sequenced by immunoSEQ multiplex PCR; TCRdb stores in-frame clones only, minus some. This table holds 150,000 to 200,000 clones, around 79% found once. The sequencing sample was made of peripheral blood. The receptor set was obtained from a man in his sixties with active or convalescent COVID-19.

The rearrangement links TRBV28 to TRBJ2-3; no firm D call. There are 13 residues in the CDR3. Germline-derived CDR1 and CDR2 are MDHEN and SYDVKM. The V end was cut by 6 bases, the J end by 3 bases, with 10 bases between. The CDR3 bases are TGTGCCAGCAGCTCCCCTACGACAGATACGCAGTATTTT. Translating it yields CASSSPTTDTQYF.

J is TRBJ2-1 and V is TRBV4-1, with D possibly TRBD1 on 5 matching bases. This CDR3 is 15 amino acids long. The V and J ends lost 0 bases and 7 bases respectively, with 13 bases between them. The V gene's germline CDR1 is MGHRA and CDR2 YSYEKL. The CDR3 DNA is TGCGCCAGCAGCCAAGATTTTGGGCAGGGAAATGAGCAGTTCTTC. Protein: CASSQDFGQGNEQFF.

The chain uses TRBV18 and TRBJ2-7; a weak D match, TRBD1 (5 bases). Trimming took 0 bases from V and 5 from J, leaving 14 bases between them. There are 15 residues in the CDR3. Germline loops: CDR1 KGHSH, CDR2 LQKENI. This CDR3 reads CASSPPSRVGNEQYF. The CDR3 DNA follows: TGTGCCAGCTCACCACCGAGCAGGGTGGGCAACGAGCAGTACTTC.

This sequence joins TRBV6-5 and TRBJ1-6; D remains unclear. Germline V lookup: CDR1 MNHEY, CDR2 SVGAGI. V dropped 6 bases and J dropped 6 bases, with 12 bases sitting between them. The CDR3 contains 14 residues. The CDR3 DNA follows: TGTGCCAGCAGCCCATTACTATCTAATTCACCCCTCCACTTT. It yields the protein CASSPLLSNSPLHF.

CDR3 amino acids: CASTPTAGGTGELFF. The CDR3 DNA reads TGTGCCAGTACCCCAACGGCAGGGGGCACCGGGGAGCTGTTTTTT. This chain uses TRBV19 with TRBJ2-2; TRBD1 aligns across 7 bases. V lost 7 bases and J lost 4; bases outside the gene matches: 9. This CDR3 region has 15 residues. Germline V CDR1 and CDR2: LNHDA, SQIVND (reference sequence).

V usage is TRBV12-3 or TRBV12-4 and J usage is TRBJ2-5, with a possible D match to TRBD1 (5 bases). With 6 bases removed from V and 4 bases from J, the gap between germline ends came to 12 bases. The CDR3 consists of 13 residues. The CDR3 reads CASSLTGRETQYF. As DNA, the CDR3 is TGTGCCAGCAGCCTTACAGGAAGAGAGACCCAGTACTTC.

V and J are TRBV19 and TRBJ2-7; a weak D match, TRBD1 (6 bases). The CDR3 is 15 amino acids. Trimming shortened V by 3 bases and J by 3 bases, and 15 bases separated the two germline ends. The germline gives CDR1 LNHDA, CDR2 SQIVND (reference sequence). The CDR3 loop reads CASSILGASDYEQYF. The CDR3 DNA reads as TGTGCCAGTAGTATTCTGGGGGCCTCCGACTACGAGCAGTACTTC.

This chain connects TRBV23-1 to TRBJ1-5; 8 nucleotides match TRBD1. TRBV23-1 is given ORF status, its function remaining uncertain. Trimming removed 3 bases from V and 7 bases from J; junction bases left unmatched: 11. This CDR3 region has 16 residues. CDR3 sequence reads: CASSHRLDRGLQPQHF. CDR3 sequence (DNA): TGCGCCAGCAGTCATCGCCTCGACAGGGGTTTGCAGCCCCAGCATTTT.

This chain connects TRBV7-8 to TRBJ1-2, with 7 bases matching TRBD1. The CDR3 loop spans 12 amino acids. CDR1 and CDR2 (germline): SGHVS, FQNEAQ. The V gene end was trimmed by 6 bases and the J gene end by 7 bases; junction bases not matched to a gene: 5. The CDR3 DNA follows: TGTGCCAGCAGTTACACAGGGGTTGGCTACACCTTC. This codes for CASSYTGVGYTF.

This clone was observed many times. The chain carries TRBV4-3 and TRBJ2-3; 10 nucleotides align to TRBD2. Germline V gives CDR1 LGHNA, CDR2 YSLEER. After removal of 1 base from V and 1 base from J, the junction contained 11 bases not matched to a gene. The CDR3 sequence is 19 residues long. CDR3 protein: CASSQGTLSSGSRTDTQYF. In DNA, the CDR3 is TGCGCCAGCAGCCAAGGCACATTATCTAGCGGGAGTCGCACAGATACGCAGTATTTT.

The chain carries TRBV29-1 and TRBJ2-7; a possible D gene is TRBD1 (5 bases). Trimming shortened V by 5 bases and J by 4 bases, and 15 bases separated the two germline ends. Germline V gene data show CDR1 as SQVTM and CDR2 as ANQGSEA. This CDR3 is 13 amino acids long. The CDR3 nucleotides read TGCAGCGTTTCAGAAACAGACAGTTACGAGCAGTACTTC. Its protein is CSVSETDSYEQYF.

The rearrangement links TRBV29-1 to TRBJ1-2, with 7 bases fitting TRBD1. V lost 1 base to trimming and J lost 4 bases; unmatched junction nucleotides: 6. The CDR3 sequence is 14 residues long. Germline CDR1 is SQVTM and CDR2 is ANQGSEA. The CDR3 spells CSVEVQTGTYGYTF. In DNA, the CDR3 is TGCAGCGTTGAAGTCCAGACAGGGACCTATGGCTACACCTTC.

This chain joins TRBV29-1 and TRBJ1-2; D is possibly TRBD1 (6 bases). With 3 bases removed from V and 1 base from J, the gap between germline ends came to 12 bases. CDR1 is SQVTM and CDR2 is ANQGSEA in the germline V gene. This CDR3 comprises 14 residues. CDR3 sequence: CSVEPTGFNYGYTF. The CDR3, as DNA: TGCAGCGTTGAGCCGACAGGATTTAACTATGGCTACACCTTC.

The V call is TRBV28, the J call TRBJ1-4; the D gene is possibly TRBD1 (5 bases). This CDR3 comprises 15 residues. Germline V CDR1 and CDR2: MDHEN, SYDVKM. The ends were cut back, 6 bases at V and 8 bases at J, with 19 bases in the middle. In DNA, the CDR3 is TGTGCCAGCAGCCCTCAGGGTGAGGTGGGGGAAAAACTGTTTTTT. This codes for CASSPQGEVGEKLFF.

The gene calls are TRBV7-3 and TRBJ2-1; 8 bases align to TRBD1. V trimming: 5 bases; J trimming: 9 bases; junction bases outside the gene matches: 9. The CDR3 contains 14 residues. Looked up from germline, CDR1 is SGHTA and CDR2 is FQGTGA. CDR3 sequence: CASSPGQGAGEQFF. In nucleotides, the CDR3 is TGTGCCAGCAGCCCAGGGCAGGGGGCCGGTGAGCAGTTCTTC.

V gene TRBV5-3 combines with J gene TRBJ1-5, with 10 bases matching TRBD1. TRBV5-3 is identified as an open reading frame with a role that is uncertain. The CDR3 has 15 residues. Trimming removed 4 bases from V and 5 bases from J; junction bases left unmatched: 6. As DNA, the CDR3 is TGTGCCAGAAGCCTCGGGACAGGGGCTCATCAGCCCCAGCATTTT. Protein product: CARSLGTGAHQPQHF.

This clone has only a few counts. The chain's CDR3 is CASSLATGRQNSPLHF. As DNA, the CDR3 is TGTGCCAGCAGTTTAGCAACGGGGAGGCAGAATTCACCCCTCCACTTT. The chain carries TRBV28 and TRBJ1-6; D remains ambiguous. The length of the CDR3 is 16 residues. Trimming pared 2 bases from V and 7 bases from J, leaving 15 bases between. CDR1 and CDR2 (germline): MDHEN, SYDVKM.

V usage is TRBV2 and J usage is TRBJ2-3, with 8 bases fitting TRBD2. V shed 5 bases and J 10 bases; nucleotides not matched to a gene: 11. The V gene's germline CDR1 is SNHLY and CDR2 FYNNEI. There are 14 residues in the CDR3. The CDR3, as DNA: TGTGCCAGCAGTCCGGGACTAGACTTTTCGGCGCAGTATTTT. This translates into CASSPGLDFSAQYF.

J is TRBJ2-3 and V is TRBV7-2; 7 bases match TRBD1. The CDR3 extends over 17 amino acids. Germline CDR1 and CDR2: SGHTA and FQGNSA. The V and J ends lost 4 bases and 0 bases, in that order; junction bases with no gene match: 10. The chain's CDR3 is CASSSHAGTASTDTQYF. The CDR3 bases are TGTGCCAGCAGCTCCCATGCCGGGACAGCTAGCACAGATACGCAGTATTTT.

The rearrangement links TRBV27 to TRBJ1-1; no reliable D call. The CDR3 consists of 14 residues. The germline V gene has CDR1 MNHEY and CDR2 SMNVEV (reference sequence). Deletions cut 7 bases from V and 1 base from J, with 13 bases between. The CDR3 coding sequence is TGTGCCAGCACGGCGTGGGCAGGGAACACTGAAGCTTTCTTT. Translated: CASTAWAGNTEAFF.

The chain joins TRBV5-1 to TRBJ2-5; D is possibly TRBD1 (5 bases). Germline V gives CDR1 SGHRS, CDR2 YFSETQ. The ends were cut back, 2 bases at V and 2 bases at J, with 7 bases in the middle. The CDR3 runs to 13 residues. Written as DNA, the CDR3 is TGCGCCAGCAGCTTAGGGGCGCAAGAGACCCAGTACTTC. It is translated as CASSLGAQETQYF.

The V gene is TRBV13, the J gene TRBJ2-7; TRBD2 agrees at 8 bases. The CDR3 contains 14 residues. V lost 5 bases, J lost 6 bases, and 9 bases stayed unmatched. Germline CDR1 is PRHDT and CDR2 is FYEKMQ (reference sequence). As DNA, the CDR3 is TGTGCCAGCAGCCCTAGACTAGCGTACCCCGAGCAGTACTTC. Translating it yields CASSPRLAYPEQYF.

The chain couples TRBV4-1 to TRBJ1-5; 10 bases are a match to TRBD1. The CDR3 sequence is 17 residues long. Germline CDR1 and CDR2: MGHRA and YSYEKL. The V segment lost 4 bases and the J segment 6 bases; nucleotides outside the gene matches: 12. The DNA of the CDR3 is TGCGCCAGCAGCCCCACACCGGGACAGGGGTTTGCTCAGCCCCAGCATTTT. This sequence encodes CASSPTPGQGFAQPQHF.

The V gene is TRBV6-2 or TRBV6-3, the J gene TRBJ1-4, with D possibly being TRBD1 (5 bases). Germline V gene sequence: CDR1 MNHEY, CDR2 SVGEGT. The germline V and J ends were trimmed by 6 bases and 8 bases, with 22 bases remaining between them. The CDR3 consists of 16 residues. The CDR3 DNA reads as TGTGCCAGCAGCGGAGTTGGGGCAAGCGGGCCCGAAAAACTGTTTTTT. It is translated as CASSGVGASGPEKLFF.